The table lists the clone carrying this T cell receptor (beta chain) with a count of one. Its antigen is currently unknown. Germline lookup yields CDR1 MDHEN and CDR2 SYDVKM. V gave up 2 bases and J gave up 0 bases; unmatched junction bases: 4. The CDR3 covers 16 residues. The record originates from a study of shared clonotypes between healthy human individuals. Assay: immunoSEQ multiplex PCR; the TCRdb copy retains only in-frame clones and omits some. Here the sample spans around 510,000 clones, roughly 95% being singletons. Notes on the study in general: All-four-donor shared clonotypes had higher generation probabilities than non-shared clonotypes did. Even with large depth, rarefaction showed that sorted-subset sequencing was incomplete.

The receptor was derived from a woman younger than 45 in good health. The chain links TRBV28 to TRBJ2-3, with 8 bases identical to TRBD2. Sequenced material: naive CD4+ T cells sorted from blood. The subset denotes: CD45RA+ positively selected. The CDR3 DNA reads as TGTGCCAGCAGTTTAACTGGCGGGGGGAGCACAGATACGCAGTATTTT. Translating it yields CASSLTGGGSTDTQYF.